This T cell receptor (beta chain) derives from a study of blood T cells in healthy people across ages. A J-beta primer mix and a sample-barcoded 5' primer were used in a second PCR of about 7 to 11 cycles. MiXCR, applied by TCRdb to the 5' RACE reads, yields one record per CDR3 protein. The table records about 800,000 distinct CDR3 sequences, roughly 25% of them present only once. J lost 0 bases, V lost 4 bases, and 3 bases had no gene match. The CDR3 loop spans 14 amino acids. CDR1 and CDR2 from the germline V gene are SGHTS and YDEGEE. This sample also appeared in a second study, on T cells of mothers and their children.

The V gene is TRBV5-8, the J gene TRBJ1-1; 7 bases are a match to TRBD1. This receptor was identified in a boy between 10 and 17 years old in good health. The material sequenced was blood. CDR3 protein: CASSPRGVNTEAFF. The CDR3 coding sequence is TGTGCCAGCAGCCCCAGGGGGGTGAACACTGAAGCTTTCTTT.